The rows below give T cell receptor beta chains drawn from one sample of a study of T cell responses to AZD1222 COVID-19 vaccine. Sequencing was performed with immunoSEQ multiplex PCR; in TCRdb, only in-frame clones are kept and a portion is missing. The sample gives 100,000 or so clones, around nine tenths of which show up once; 3% to 4% is in the top ten. The sample in question was peripheral blood, obtained on day 0 of AZD1222 vaccination. The receptors stem from an adult in good health. The CDR3 runs from the conserved cysteine through the conserved F or W. The order of the fields is CDR3 length, V gene, D gene, clone size, J gene, CDR3 DNA, CDR3 protein. A D gene is named only where the DNA matches it firmly. Expanded clones get a size class; other rows say once, few or many, or leave the size out.

>14|TRBV19|TRBD1|NA|TRBJ1-1
TGTGCCAGTAACCCGACAGGGCATTACACTGAAGCTTTCTTT
CASNPTGHYTEAFF
>14|TRBV7-8|NA|NA|TRBJ1-2
TGTGCCAGCAGCTTAGGGCAGGGTTTTTATGGCTACACCTTC
CASSLGQGFYGYTF
>16|TRBV7-2|TRBD2|NA|TRBJ2-1
TGTGCCAGCAGCATGCAGCGGGGGGGCGTAGACAATGAGCAGTTCTTC
CASSMQRGGVDNEQFF
>13|TRBV25-1|NA|NA|TRBJ1-2
TGTGCCAGCAGCGACAGAGCTAACTATGGCTACACCTTC
CASSDRANYGYTF
>16|TRBV18|NA|NA|TRBJ2-2
TGTGCCAGCTCACTTCGACAACTACGGGACACCGGGGAGCTGTTTTTT
CASSLRQLRDTGELFF
>14|TRBV25-1|TRBD1|NA|TRBJ1-3
TGTGCCAGCAGGCGACGGGACAGGGATGACACCATATATTTT
CASRRRDRDDTIYF
>13|TRBV5-1|NA|NA|TRBJ1-2
TGCGCCAGCAGCTTCGAGGGGAGCTATGGCTACACCTTC
CASSFEGSYGYTF
>14|TRBV30|NA|NA|TRBJ1-1
TGTGCCTGGAGTGTCACTTTGCTGGGCACTGAAGCTTTCTTT
CAWSVTLLGTEAFF
>17|TRBV6-4|NA|NA|TRBJ1-1
TGTGCCAGCAGTGACTCGAAGCCCGACAAGACAAACACTGAAGCTTTCTTT
CASSDSKPDKTNTEAFF
>15|TRBV3-1/TRBV3-2|TRBD1|NA|TRBJ1-2
TGTGCCAGCAGCCGTCCCCCGGGACAGGGGGCCGACTACACCTTC
CASSRPPGQGADYTF
>14|TRBV7-2|TRBD1|once|TRBJ1-1
TGTGCCAGCAGCAGGTGGACAGGGATCTCTGAAGCTTTCTTT
CASSRWTGISEAFF
>15|TRBV9|TRBD1|NA|TRBJ1-6
TGTGCCAGCAGACCAAGGGACAGCGATAATTCACCCCTCCACTTT
CASRPRDSDNSPLHF
>17|TRBV3-1/TRBV3-2|NA|NA|TRBJ2-4
TGTGCCAGCAGCCAAGGAGGGTGGGGCCCCAGCAAAAACATTCAGTACTTC
CASSQGGWGPSKNIQYF
>14|TRBV15|NA|NA|TRBJ2-1
TGTGCCACCAGCCCCGGCAGGGAGGACAATGAGCAGTTCTTC
CATSPGREDNEQFF
>14|TRBV11-3|TRBD2|NA|TRBJ2-1
TGTGCCAGCAGCCTGGGGGGGTTTAACAATGAGCAGTTCTTC
CASSLGGFNNEQFF
>13|TRBV28|NA|NA|TRBJ1-2
TGTGCCAGCAGAGACGGTTTTCGGTATGGCTACACCTTC
CASRDGFRYGYTF
>15|TRBV11-3|TRBD2|NA|TRBJ2-1
TGTGCCAGCAGCCCAGCGGGGGGCATCTACAATGAGCAGTTCTTC
CASSPAGGIYNEQFF
>14|TRBV5-4|TRBD1|NA|TRBJ1-1
TGTGCCAGCAGCTGGGGGGACAGGAACACTGAAGCTTTCTTT
CASSWGDRNTEAFF
>13|TRBV12-3/TRBV12-4|NA|once|TRBJ2-7
TGTGCCAGCAGCTTGGACCACCGGTACGAGCAGTACTTC
CASSLDHRYEQYF
>16|TRBV5-8|TRBD1|NA|TRBJ1-1
TGTGCCAGCAGCCCCTGGACAGGGGGTATGAGCACTGAAGCTTTCTTT
CASSPWTGGMSTEAFF
>15|TRBV7-8|NA|NA|TRBJ1-6
TGTGCCAGCAGGGTGTTTGGCAGGGGTAATTCACCCCTCCACTTT
CASRVFGRGNSPLHF
>8|TRBV20-1|NA|once|TRBJ2-7
TGCAGCCCAGGGGATTTGGACTTC
CSPGDLDF
>12|TRBV11-2|NA|NA|TRBJ2-7
TGTGCCAGCAGCGAACAGGGTCACGAGCAGTACTTC
CASSEQGHEQYF
>17|TRBV15|TRBD1|once|TRBJ1-5
TGTGCCACCAGCAGAGGAAGGGACAGAGGGCCTTGGCAGCCCCAGCATTTT
CATSRGRDRGPWQPQHF
>15|TRBV5-6|TRBD1|NA|TRBJ2-1
TGTGCCAGCAGCATGACAGGGGGCATCTACAATGAGCAGTTCTTC
CASSMTGGIYNEQFF
>15|TRBV20-1|NA|NA|TRBJ1-5
TGCAGTGCTAGTCTTGGCAGAATTAGGGATCAGCCCCAGCATTTT
CSASLGRIRDQPQHF
>19|TRBV10-3|NA|NA|TRBJ1-6
TGTGCCATCAGTGAGTCTCGAGGGGGTTCGGGCGCCTATAATTCACCCCTCCACTTT
CAISESRGGSGAYNSPLHF
>15|TRBV5-1|TRBD1|NA|TRBJ2-1
TGCGCCAGCAGCAGGACAGGGGCCAACCTCAATGAGCAGTTCTTC
CASSRTGANLNEQFF
>17|TRBV19|TRBD1|NA|TRBJ2-1
TGTGCCAGTAGGGATAGATCCGACAGGGGTTCTTACAATGAGCAGTTCTTC
CASRDRSDRGSYNEQFF
>15|TRBV2|TRBD1|NA|TRBJ1-6
TGTGCCAGCAGTGCGGAGACAGGGGTAGGCTCACCCCTCCACTTT
CASSAETGVGSPLHF
>14|TRBV27|NA|NA|TRBJ1-3
TGTGCCAGTGGCCCCAGTTACTCTGGAAACACCATATATTTT
CASGPSYSGNTIYF
>13|TRBV18|NA|NA|TRBJ1-3
TGTGCCAGCTCACCCGCGGGGTGGAACACCATATATTTT
CASSPAGWNTIYF
>15|TRBV19|NA|NA|TRBJ1-1
TGTGCCAGTAGTATAGACCTTACAGAGAACACTGAAGCTTTCTTT
CASSIDLTENTEAFF
>14|TRBV7-2|NA|NA|TRBJ2-1
TGTGCCAGCAGCTTAAGACAGGCTTACAATGAGCAGTTCTTC
CASSLRQAYNEQFF
>15|TRBV27|TRBD2|NA|TRBJ2-1
TGTGCCAGCAGTTCTAGCGGGGGGGCCTACAATGAGCAGTTCTTC
CASSSSGGAYNEQFF
>14|TRBV28|NA|NA|TRBJ1-5
TGTGCCAGTGTTATGGGGGGCGAAAGTCAGCCCCAGCATTTT
CASVMGGESQPQHF
>12|TRBV12-3/TRBV12-4|NA|NA|TRBJ1-1
TGTGCCAGCAGTATCGACATGGCTGAAGCTTTCTTT
CASSIDMAEAFF
>16|TRBV7-2|NA|NA|TRBJ1-2
TGTGCCAGCAGCTTAGGAACCGGGACGCGGGTATCAGGCTACACCTTC
CASSLGTGTRVSGYTF
>15|TRBV3-1/TRBV3-2|NA|once|TRBJ1-5
TGTGCCAGCAGCCCCAGAGGGGGGTCCGGTCAGCCCCAGCATTTT
CASSPRGGSGQPQHF
>13|TRBV19|TRBD1|NA|TRBJ1-2
TGTGCCAGTAGTAGGACAGGGTATAGAGGCTACACCTTC
CASSRTGYRGYTF
>17|TRBV10-3|NA|NA|TRBJ1-4
TGTGCCACCGGCCAGGGCGACCTTGAGGCGGGGGCTGAAAAACTGTTTTTT
CATGQGDLEAGAEKLFF
>15|TRBV19|TRBD1|NA|TRBJ1-2
TGTGCCAGTAGTATCCCGGGACAGGGAAACTATGGCTACACCTTC
CASSIPGQGNYGYTF
>16|TRBV6-5|NA|NA|TRBJ2-7
TGCGCCAGCAGTTACTCAGGGACCACCGTGGGCTACGAGCAGTACTTC
CASSYSGTTVGYEQYF
>14|TRBV11-1|TRBD2|NA|TRBJ2-5
TGTGCCAGCAGCCGTAGCGGGGCAAGATCGACCCAGTACTTC
CASSRSGARSTQYF
>14|TRBV15|NA|few|TRBJ1-2
TGTGCCACCAGCAGAGACGGCGGTAACTATGGCTACACCTTC
CATSRDGGNYGYTF
>14|TRBV7-2|NA|NA|TRBJ1-5
TGTGCCAGCAGCCCGCAGGGCGGCAATCAGCCCCAGCATTTT
CASSPQGGNQPQHF
>16|TRBV27|NA|NA|TRBJ1-1
TGTGCCAGCAGTTTATCGTTTCGGCAAATGGGCACTGAAGCTTTCTTT
CASSLSFRQMGTEAFF
>15|TRBV18|TRBD1|NA|TRBJ2-7
TGTGCCAGCTCACGTACAGGGGGCGTAACTGACGAGCAGTACTTC
CASSRTGGVTDEQYF
>16|TRBV5-1|TRBD1|NA|TRBJ1-1
TGCGCCAGCAGCTTGGTACAGGGGGCCCGGAACACTGAAGCTTTCTTT
CASSLVQGARNTEAFF
>14|TRBV18|NA|NA|TRBJ1-1
TGTGCCAGCTCACCACGGAAGGTCTCATCTGAAGCTTTCTTT
CASSPRKVSSEAFF
>14|TRBV3-1/TRBV3-2|NA|once|TRBJ1-5
TGTGCCAGCAGCCAAGGAGGGACAAAACAGCCCCAGCATTTT
CASSQGGTKQPQHF
>15|TRBV7-3|NA|NA|TRBJ2-5
TGTGCCAGCAGCTTAACGGGGACGGGCCAAGAGACCCAGTACTTC
CASSLTGTGQETQYF
>13|TRBV19|NA|NA|TRBJ2-3
TGTGCCAGTAGTATCCAGCGCACAGATACGCAGTATTTT
CASSIQRTDTQYF
>16|TRBV5-1|NA|once|TRBJ1-3
TGCGCCAGCAGCTTGGATGTGGAGAGCTCTGGAAACACCATATATTTT
CASSLDVESSGNTIYF
>13|TRBV6-5|TRBD2|NA|TRBJ2-3
TGTGCCAGCACTCGGGGGGGCACAGATACGCAGTATTTT
CASTRGGTDTQYF
>15|TRBV7-8|TRBD1|NA|TRBJ1-2
TGTGCCAGCAGCTTAGTGGGACAGACCTATGGCGGCTACACCTTC
CASSLVGQTYGGYTF